This T cell receptor (beta chain) originates from a study of T cells after yellow fever vaccination. Study in general: Preparation used SMART-Seq v4 Ultra Low Input for the low-cell-number fractions.

UMIs and a universal primer site were added when TCR cDNA was made by 5'RACE template switching. TCRdb processed the 5' RACE reads anew with MiXCR; each CDR3 protein has one entry. The sample lists a few hundred thousand distinct CDR3 sequences; over 10% were seen once. The sample holds a few counts of this clonotype. This CDR3 is 14 amino acids long. Trimming pared 5 bases from V and 3 bases from J, leaving 17 bases between. Germline loops: CDR1 DFQATT, CDR2 SNEGSKA (reference sequence). This chain joins TRBV20-1 and TRBJ2-7; possibly TRBD2 for D (6 bases). This receptor was taken from a man aged 25 to 45 who received the YFV17D yellow fever vaccine. The starting material was CD4+ T cells sorted from PBMCs, obtained 45 days after the yellow fever booster vaccination. The DNA for the CDR3 is TGCAGTGCTGGCCCGGGGACTGACCTCTACGAGCAGTACTTC. Protein sequence: CSAGPGTDLYEQYF.